The 14 T cell receptor beta chains below come from one sample, sequenced in a study of blood T cells in healthy people across ages. The use of a sample-barcoded 5' primer and a J-beta primer mix characterized a second PCR of roughly 6 to 12 cycles. MiXCR was run by TCRdb on the 5' RACE reads, yielding one entry per CDR3 protein. The sample consists of 550,000 to 600,000 distinct CDR3 sequences, more than 45% of them appearing once. The specimen was blood. The receptor source for this set is a man of 80 years or more in good health.

The chain combines TRBV20-1 with TRBJ1-2; D is uncertain. Germline V gene data show CDR1 as DFQATT and CDR2 as SNEGSKA (reference sequence). The germline V and J ends were trimmed by 0 bases and 7 bases, with 12 bases remaining between them. This CDR3 spans 13 amino acids. The CDR3 region has the DNA TGCAGTGCTAGAGATCCGGGCGGTCGTGGCTACACCTTC. Encoded protein: CSARDPGGRGYTF.

The chain is built from TRBV7-2 and TRBJ1-1; TRBD1 is a possible D gene (5 bases). The length of the CDR3 is 13 residues. V lost 2 bases and J lost 4, with 8 bases in between. Germline CDR1 and CDR2: SGHTA and FQGNSA. The CDR3 sequence: CASSLQGVTEAFF. The CDR3 DNA is TGTGCCAGCAGCTTACAGGGTGTCACTGAAGCTTTCTTT.

CDR3 loop: CSATTSGSPNSYNEQFF. The DNA for the CDR3 is TGCAGTGCCACGACTAGCGGGAGCCCAAACTCCTACAATGAGCAGTTCTTC. The chain employs TRBV20-1 and TRBJ2-1, with TRBD2 matching 12 bases. V was clipped by 6 bases and J by 0 bases; unmatched bases: 9. The CDR3 consists of 17 residues. The germline gives CDR1 DFQATT, CDR2 SNEGSKA (reference sequence).

The J gene is TRBJ2-1, the V gene TRBV6-1; TRBD1 matches 7 bases. The germline V gene has CDR1 MNHNS and CDR2 SASEGT. J gave up 2 bases and V 6 bases, and 4 bases lay outside the gene matches. The CDR3 has 14 residues. The CDR3 DNA follows: TGTGCCAGCAGGTCAGGGGGAACCTACAATGAGCAGTTCTTC. It specifies CASRSGGTYNEQFF.

As concerns this clonotype: Since a much larger clone is just one base distant, this may be a read error. The chain recombines TRBV6-6 with TRBJ1-5; D gene unclear. Germline-derived CDR1 and CDR2 are MNHNY and SVGAGI (reference sequence). This CDR3 comprises 13 residues. The CDR3 region is CASSDSEGQPQHF. In nucleotides, the CDR3 is TGTGCCAGCAGTGACTCCGAGGGCCAGCCCCAGCATTTT.

The chain recombines TRBV3-1 with TRBJ2-1, with D uncertain. Germline V gives CDR1 LGHDT, CDR2 YNNKEL (reference sequence). This CDR3 has 15 residues. Trimming left V 1 base short and J 6 bases short, with 13 bases between. The CDR3 is CASSQVYRQTNEQFF. CDR3 coding DNA: TGTGCCAGCAGCCAAGTATACCGGCAGACCAATGAGCAGTTCTTC.

This clonotype was recorded a few times. The CDR3 reads CSAYLHPQGYEQYF. In nucleotides, the CDR3 is TGCAGTGCTTATCTTCACCCACAGGGGTACGAGCAGTACTTC. The J gene is TRBJ2-7, the V gene TRBV20-1, with 7 bases matching TRBD1. Germline loops: CDR1 DFQATT, CDR2 SNEGSKA (reference sequence). J gave up 4 bases and V 5 bases, and 11 bases lay outside the gene matches. The length of the CDR3 is 14 residues.

The chain carries TRBV20-1 and TRBJ2-7, with 11 bases lining up with TRBD2. The V gene's germline CDR1 is DFQATT and CDR2 SNEGSKA (reference sequence). The V gene end was trimmed by 3 bases and the J gene end by 7 bases; junction bases not matched to a gene: 11. This CDR3 spans 15 amino acids. Here the CDR3 reads CSASDPGLAAREQYF. The CDR3, as DNA: TGCAGTGCTAGCGACCCGGGACTAGCGGCCAGGGAGCAGTACTTC.

This clonotype occurred a few times. The chain links TRBV12-3 or TRBV12-4 to TRBJ1-2; D gene unclear. The CDR3 has 14 residues. V was trimmed by 3 bases and J by 5 bases, leaving 13 bases between them. Here the CDR3 DNA reads TGTGCCAGCAGTTTTAGACCAGAAGGATATGGCTACACCTTC. Its protein product is CASSFRPEGYGYTF.

This chain connects TRBV7-3 to TRBJ2-7, with TRBD2 as a possible D gene (5 bases). V lost 6 bases to trimming and J lost 7 bases, with 16 bases between them. Germline V gives CDR1 SGHTA, CDR2 FQGTGA. The CDR3 runs to 13 residues. The CDR3 region has the DNA TGTGCCAGCAGTCCAACACCATTAGCGGAGCAGTACTTC. Amino acid sequence: CASSPTPLAEQYF.

This clonotype showed up just a few times. In nucleotides, the CDR3 is TGCGCCAGCAGCCAGCGATGGAGATTCGGGGCCAACCTCACAGATACGCAGTATTTT. Residues: CASSQRWRFGANLTDTQYF. This chain joins TRBV4-3 and TRBJ2-3, with D perhaps being TRBD1 or TRBD2 (5 bases each). V was cut by 3 bases and J by 2 bases, with 24 bases left in between. The CDR3 totals 19 residues. Germline V CDR1 and CDR2: LGHNA, YSLEER.

This clonotype was detected ten times or more. The V and J genes are TRBV6-5 and TRBJ1-6; D uncertain. The CDR3 sequence is 14 residues long. V was trimmed by 5 bases and J by 2 bases, leaving 7 bases between them. Germline loops: CDR1 MNHEY, CDR2 SVGAGI. The CDR3: CASSLQAYNSPLHF. The CDR3 coding sequence is TGTGCCAGCAGTCTCCAAGCCTATAATTCACCCCTCCACTTT.

This clonotype was found a few times. This chain connects TRBV15 to TRBJ2-7, with TRBD2 matching over 11 bases. Trimming removed 6 bases from V and 0 bases from J; junction bases left unmatched: 4. CDR3 length: 15 amino acids. Germline values: CDR1 LNHNV, CDR2 YYDKDF (reference sequence). CDR3 sequence: CATSATSGTSYEQYF. The CDR3 nucleotides read TGTGCCACCAGTGCGACTAGCGGGACCTCCTACGAGCAGTACTTC.

The chain links TRBV11-2 to TRBJ1-5, with TRBD1 identical over 11 bases. The CDR3 totals 17 residues. Germline CDR1 and CDR2: SGHAT and FQNNGV. Trimming removed 1 base from V and 4 bases from J; junction bases left unmatched: 6. CDR3 DNA: TGTGCCAGCAGCTTAGGGACAGGGGGCGCAGGGAATCAGCCCCAGCATTTT. Its protein is CASSLGTGGAGNQPQHF. Using reference TRBV11-2 and TRBJ1-5 for the parts outside the CDR3, the full variable domain is EAGVAQSPRYKIIEKRQSVAFWCNPISGHATLYWYQQILGQGPKLLIQFQNNGVVDDSQLPKDRFSAERLKGVDSTLKIQPAKLEDSAVYLCASSLGTGGAGNQPQHFGDGTRLSIL.